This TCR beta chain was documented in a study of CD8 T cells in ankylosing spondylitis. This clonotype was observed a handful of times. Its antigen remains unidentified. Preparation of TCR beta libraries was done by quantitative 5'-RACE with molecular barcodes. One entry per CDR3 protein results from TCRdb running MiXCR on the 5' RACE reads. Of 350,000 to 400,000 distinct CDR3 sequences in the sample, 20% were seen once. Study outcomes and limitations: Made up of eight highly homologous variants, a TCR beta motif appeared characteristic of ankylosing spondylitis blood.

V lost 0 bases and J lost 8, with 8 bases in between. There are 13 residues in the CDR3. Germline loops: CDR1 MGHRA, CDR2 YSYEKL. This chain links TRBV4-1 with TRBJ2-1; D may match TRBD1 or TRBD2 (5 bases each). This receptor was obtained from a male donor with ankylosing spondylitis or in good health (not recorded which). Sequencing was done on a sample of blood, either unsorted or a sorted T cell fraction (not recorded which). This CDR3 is CASSQEGDDEQFF. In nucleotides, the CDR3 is TGCGCCAGCAGCCAAGAGGGGGACGATGAGCAGTTCTTC.